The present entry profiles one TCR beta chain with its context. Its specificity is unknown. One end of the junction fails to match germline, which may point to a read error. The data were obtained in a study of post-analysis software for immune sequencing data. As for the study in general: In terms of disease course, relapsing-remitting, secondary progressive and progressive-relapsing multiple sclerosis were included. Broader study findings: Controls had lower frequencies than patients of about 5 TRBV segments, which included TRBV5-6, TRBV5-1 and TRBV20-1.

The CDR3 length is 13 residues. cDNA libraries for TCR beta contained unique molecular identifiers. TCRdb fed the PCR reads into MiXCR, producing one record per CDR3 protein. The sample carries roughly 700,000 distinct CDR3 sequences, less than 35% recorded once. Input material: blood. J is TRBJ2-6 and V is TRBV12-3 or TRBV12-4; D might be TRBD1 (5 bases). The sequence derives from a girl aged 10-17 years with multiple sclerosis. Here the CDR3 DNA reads TGTGCCAGCACCCACTCTGGGGCCAGCGTCCTGACTTTC. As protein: CASTHSGASVLTF.